This TCR beta chain was sequenced during a study of identical twins. Study-wide results and limits: Low generation probability was overrepresented in out-of-frame alpha sequences shared by twins. Conclusions relied on cross-sectional statistical analysis, not following the same donors.

Healthy Caucasians were all of the donors. The germline gives CDR1 MNHNS, CDR2 SASEGT. The CDR3 runs to 17 residues. Trimming took 5 bases from V and 0 from J, leaving 18 bases between them. This clonotype has at least ten counts. Its antigen is currently unknown. Template switching added a universal primer site, and cDNA bore unique molecular identifiers. One entry per CDR3 protein, called by TCRdb with MiXCR from the 5' RACE reads. The repertoire holds fewer than 250,000 distinct CDR3 sequences, with approximately 9% as singletons. This rearrangement joins TRBV6-1 to TRBJ2-3; D is possibly TRBD1 (6 bases). The TCR originated in a woman aged 18-29 years in good health. Sequencing was performed on memory (CD45RO+) T cells sorted from blood. CDR3 loop: CASSPGTSPPSTDTQYF. For the CDR3, the DNA is TGTGCCAGCAGTCCCGGGACATCACCTCCTAGCACAGATACGCAGTATTTT.